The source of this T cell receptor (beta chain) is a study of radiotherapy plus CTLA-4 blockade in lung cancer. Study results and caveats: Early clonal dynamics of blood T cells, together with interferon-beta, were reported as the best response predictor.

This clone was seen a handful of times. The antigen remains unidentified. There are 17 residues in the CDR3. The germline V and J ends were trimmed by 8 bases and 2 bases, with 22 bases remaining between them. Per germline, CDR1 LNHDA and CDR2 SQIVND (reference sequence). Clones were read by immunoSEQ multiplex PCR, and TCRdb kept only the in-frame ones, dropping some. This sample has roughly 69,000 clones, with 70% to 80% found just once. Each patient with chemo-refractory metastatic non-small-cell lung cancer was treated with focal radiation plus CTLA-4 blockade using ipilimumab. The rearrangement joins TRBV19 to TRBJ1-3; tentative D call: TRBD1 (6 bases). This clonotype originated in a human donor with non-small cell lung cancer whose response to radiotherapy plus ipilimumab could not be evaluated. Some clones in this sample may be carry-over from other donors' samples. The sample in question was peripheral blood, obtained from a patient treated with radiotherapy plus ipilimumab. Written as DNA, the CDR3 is TGTGCCAGTGGTGGGGCACAGGGTTCAGAAACTGGAAACACCATATATTTT. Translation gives CASGGAQGSETGNTIYF.